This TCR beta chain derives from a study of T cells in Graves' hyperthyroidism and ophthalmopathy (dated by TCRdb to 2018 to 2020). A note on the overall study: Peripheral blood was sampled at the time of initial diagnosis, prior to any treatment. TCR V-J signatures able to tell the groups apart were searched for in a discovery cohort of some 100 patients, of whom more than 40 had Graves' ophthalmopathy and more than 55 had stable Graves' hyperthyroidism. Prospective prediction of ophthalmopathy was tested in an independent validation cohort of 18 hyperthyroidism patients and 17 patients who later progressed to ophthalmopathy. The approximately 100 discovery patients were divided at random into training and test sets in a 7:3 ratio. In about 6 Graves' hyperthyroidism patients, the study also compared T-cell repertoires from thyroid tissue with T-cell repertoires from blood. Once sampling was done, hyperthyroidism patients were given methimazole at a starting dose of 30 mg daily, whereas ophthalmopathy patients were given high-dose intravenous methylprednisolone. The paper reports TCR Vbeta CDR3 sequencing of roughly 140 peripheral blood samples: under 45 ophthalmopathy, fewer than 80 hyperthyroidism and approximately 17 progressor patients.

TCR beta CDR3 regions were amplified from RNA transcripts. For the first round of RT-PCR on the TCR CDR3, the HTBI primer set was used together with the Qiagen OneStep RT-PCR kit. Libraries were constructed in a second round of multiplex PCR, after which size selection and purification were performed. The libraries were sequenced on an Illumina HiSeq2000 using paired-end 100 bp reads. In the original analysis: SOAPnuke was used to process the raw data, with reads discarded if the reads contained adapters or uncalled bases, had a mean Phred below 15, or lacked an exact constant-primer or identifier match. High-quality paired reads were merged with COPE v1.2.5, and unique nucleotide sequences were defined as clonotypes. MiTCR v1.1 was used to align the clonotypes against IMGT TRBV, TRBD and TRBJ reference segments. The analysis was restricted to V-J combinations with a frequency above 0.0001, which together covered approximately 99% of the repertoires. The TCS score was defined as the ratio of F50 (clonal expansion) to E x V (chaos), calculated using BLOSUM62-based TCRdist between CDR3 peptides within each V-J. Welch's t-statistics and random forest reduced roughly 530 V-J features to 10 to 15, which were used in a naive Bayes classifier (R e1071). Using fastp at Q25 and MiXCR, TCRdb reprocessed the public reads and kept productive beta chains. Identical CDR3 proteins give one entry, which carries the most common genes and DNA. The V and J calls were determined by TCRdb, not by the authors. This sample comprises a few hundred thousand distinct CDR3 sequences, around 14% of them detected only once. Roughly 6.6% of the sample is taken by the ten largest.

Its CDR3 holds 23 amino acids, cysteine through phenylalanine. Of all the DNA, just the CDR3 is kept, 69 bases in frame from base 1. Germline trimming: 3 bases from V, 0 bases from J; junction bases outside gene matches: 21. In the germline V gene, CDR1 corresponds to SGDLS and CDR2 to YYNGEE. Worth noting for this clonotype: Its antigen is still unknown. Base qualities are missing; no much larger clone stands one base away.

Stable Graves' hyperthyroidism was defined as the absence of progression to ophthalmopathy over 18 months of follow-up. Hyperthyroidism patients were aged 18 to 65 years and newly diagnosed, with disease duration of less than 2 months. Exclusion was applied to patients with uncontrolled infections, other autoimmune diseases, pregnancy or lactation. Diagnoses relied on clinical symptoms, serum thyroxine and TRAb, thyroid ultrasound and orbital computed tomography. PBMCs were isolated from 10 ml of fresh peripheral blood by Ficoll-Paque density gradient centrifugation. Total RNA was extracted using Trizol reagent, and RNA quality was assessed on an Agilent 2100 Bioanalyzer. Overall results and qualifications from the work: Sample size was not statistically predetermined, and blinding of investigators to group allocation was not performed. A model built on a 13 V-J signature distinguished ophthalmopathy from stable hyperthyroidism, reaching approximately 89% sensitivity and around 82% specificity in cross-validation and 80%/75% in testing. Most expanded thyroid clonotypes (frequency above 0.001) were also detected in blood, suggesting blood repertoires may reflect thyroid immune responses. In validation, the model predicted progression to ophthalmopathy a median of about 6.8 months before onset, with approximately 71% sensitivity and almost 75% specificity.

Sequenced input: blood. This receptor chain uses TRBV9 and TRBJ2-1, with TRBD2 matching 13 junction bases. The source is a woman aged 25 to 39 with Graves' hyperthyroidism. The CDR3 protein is CASSARPPRTGTSGKSSYNEQFF. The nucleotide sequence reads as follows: TGTGCCAGCAGCGCGAGGCCCCCGCGAACGGGGACTAGCGGGAAGAGCTCCTACAATGAGCAGTTCTTC.